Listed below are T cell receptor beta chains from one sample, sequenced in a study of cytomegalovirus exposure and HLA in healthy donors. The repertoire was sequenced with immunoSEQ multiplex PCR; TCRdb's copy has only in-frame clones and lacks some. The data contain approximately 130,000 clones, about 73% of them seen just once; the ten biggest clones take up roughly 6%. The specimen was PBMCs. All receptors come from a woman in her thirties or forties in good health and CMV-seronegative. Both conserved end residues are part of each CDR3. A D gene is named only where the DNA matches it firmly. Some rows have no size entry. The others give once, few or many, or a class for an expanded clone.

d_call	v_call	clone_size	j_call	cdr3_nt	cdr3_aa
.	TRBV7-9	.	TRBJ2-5	TGTGCCAGCAGCTTAGGTGGGCCCCAGGTAGAGACCCAGTACTTC	CASSLGGPQVETQYF
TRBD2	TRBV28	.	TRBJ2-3	TGTGCCAGCAGTTTAGGTCTAGCGGGGCATACGCAGTATTTT	CASSLGLAGHTQYF
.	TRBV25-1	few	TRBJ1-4	TGTGCCAGCAGTGACAGCTCAGGAGAAAAACTGTTTTTT	CASSDSSGEKLFF
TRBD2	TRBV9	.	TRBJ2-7	TGTGCCAGCAGTGATCGACTAGCGGGACCCCCCTACGAGCAGTACTTC	CASSDRLAGPPYEQYF
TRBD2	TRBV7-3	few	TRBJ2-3	TGTGCCACCTCGTTGCGGGAGGGAGATACGCAGTATTTT	CATSLREGDTQYF
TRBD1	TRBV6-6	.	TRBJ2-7	TGTGCCGGCAGTTACGGGACAGGGTCCTACGAGCAGTACTTC	CAGSYGTGSYEQYF
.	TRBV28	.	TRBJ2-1	TGTGCCAGCCTTCTAGCCGGGGGTAGCTCCTACAATGAGCAGTTCTTC	CASLLAGGSSYNEQFF
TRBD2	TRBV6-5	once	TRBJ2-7	TGTGCCAGCAGTCTCGGGACTAGCGGCTACGAGCAGTACTTC	CASSLGTSGYEQYF
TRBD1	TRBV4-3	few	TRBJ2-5	TGCGCCAGCAGCCAGGACAGGCAAGAGACCCAGTACTTC	CASSQDRQETQYF
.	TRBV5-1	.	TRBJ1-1	TGCGCCAGCAGCTTGATCAAGGGGTCCGAGAACACTGAAGCTTTCTTT	CASSLIKGSENTEAFF
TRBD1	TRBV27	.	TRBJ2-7	TGTGCCAGCATACGGGACAGGTCTGGGGAGCAGTACTTC	CASIRDRSGEQYF
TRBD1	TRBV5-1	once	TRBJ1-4	TGCGCCAGCAGCAATCAGGGGGCCGGAAATGAAAAACTGTTTTTT	CASSNQGAGNEKLFF
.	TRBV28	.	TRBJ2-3	TGTGCCAGCAGTGGGGGACAAATAGTCACAGATACGCAGTATTTT	CASSGGQIVTDTQYF
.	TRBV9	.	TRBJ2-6	TGTGCCAGCAGCGTAGCTGGGGCCAACGGCCTGACTTTC	CASSVAGANGLTF
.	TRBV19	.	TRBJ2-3	TGTGCCACCCTAGAGAGTGGCGCAACTAGCACAGATACGCAGTATTTT	CATLESGATSTDTQYF
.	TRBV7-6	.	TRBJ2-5	TGTGCCAGCAGCTTATATCAAGAGACCCAGTACTTC	CASSLYQETQYF
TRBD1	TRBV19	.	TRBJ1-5	TGTGCCAGTAGTATCCACGTCAGGGGGCCTGGTCAGCCCCAGCATTTT	CASSIHVRGPGQPQHF
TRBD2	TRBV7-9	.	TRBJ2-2	TGTTCCAGCAGCTCACCGACTAGCGGGGATACCGGGGAGCTGTTTTTT	CSSSSPTSGDTGELFF
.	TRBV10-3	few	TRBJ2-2	TGTGCCATCAAAGTCGGCACAGGGACCGGGGAGCTGTTTTTT	CAIKVGTGTGELFF
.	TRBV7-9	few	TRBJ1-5	TGTGCCAGCAGCCAGATGGATCAGCCCCAGCATTTT	CASSQMDQPQHF
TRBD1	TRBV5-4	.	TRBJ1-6	TGTGCCAGCAGCTTGGGTGCCCCCGGGACAGACCTCCACTTT	CASSLGAPGTDLHF
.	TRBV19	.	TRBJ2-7	TGTGCCAGTAGTATTGGTGGGATACTAGCCAGATACGAGCAGTACTTC	CASSIGGILARYEQYF
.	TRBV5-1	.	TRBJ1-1	TGCGCCAGCAGCTTTGGAGCCAGGACAACCACCTTGAACACTGAAGCTTTCTTT	CASSFGARTTTLNTEAFF
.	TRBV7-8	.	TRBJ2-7	TGTGCCAGCAGCTTAGGCGGCCACTACGAGCAGTACTTC	CASSLGGHYEQYF
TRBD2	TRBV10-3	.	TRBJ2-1	TGTGCCGCCGGGCAGCGGGATCTCAAGAATGAGCAGTTCTTC	CAAGQRDLKNEQFF
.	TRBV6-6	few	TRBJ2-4	TGTGCCAGCAGGTCCCCGGGGAACAGTCAGTACTTC	CASRSPGNSQYF
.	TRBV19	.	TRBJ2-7	TGTGCCAGTAGGAGGACTTCTCTTTACTCCTACGAGCAGTACTTC	CASRRTSLYSYEQYF
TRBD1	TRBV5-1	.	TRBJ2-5	TGCGCCAGCAGCCCTATAACAGGGGGCAAAGGGGAGACCCAGTACTTC	CASSPITGGKGETQYF
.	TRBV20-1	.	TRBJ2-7	TGCAGTGCTAGCGACAGCTACGAGCAGTACTTC	CSASDSYEQYF
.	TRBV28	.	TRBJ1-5	TGTGCCAGCAGTTATAGAGGGTCTCAGCCCCAGCATTTT	CASSYRGSQPQHF
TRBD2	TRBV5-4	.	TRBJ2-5	TGTGCCAGCAGCCCGACTAGCGGGGTCGAAGAGACCCAGTACTTC	CASSPTSGVEETQYF
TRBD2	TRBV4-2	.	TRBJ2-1	TGTGCCAGCAGCCAGGTAGCGGGAGGAAACAATGAGCAGTTCTTC	CASSQVAGGNNEQFF
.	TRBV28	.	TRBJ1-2	TGTGCCAGCAGTTGGGAGACCGAGACTATAGGCTACACCTTC	CASSWETETIGYTF
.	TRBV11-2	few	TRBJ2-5	TGTGCCAGCAGCTTCGGGTCGGTGGTGGAGACCCAGTACTTC	CASSFGSVVETQYF
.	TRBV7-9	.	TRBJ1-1	TGTTCCAGCAGCTTAAGGGAGGGGGGGGGCACTGAAGCTTTCTTT	CSSSLREGGGTEAFF
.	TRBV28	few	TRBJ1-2	TGTGCCAGTTTTACAGGGTTTACGAATGGCTACACCTTC	CASFTGFTNGYTF
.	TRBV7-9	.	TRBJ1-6	TGTGCCAGCAGCCTGGGTACTAGCTCCTATAATTCACCCCTCCACTTT	CASSLGTSSYNSPLHF
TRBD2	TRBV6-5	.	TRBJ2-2	TGTGCCAGCAGTTTCCAGCTAGCGGGAGCTACCGGGGAGCTGTTTTTT	CASSFQLAGATGELFF
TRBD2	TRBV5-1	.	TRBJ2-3	TGCGCCAGCAGCTTGGGCAATCCCGGACTAGCGGGTGATACGCAGTATTTT	CASSLGNPGLAGDTQYF
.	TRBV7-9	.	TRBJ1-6	TGTGCCAGCAGCTTAGGGCAGGGTGATTCACCCCTCCACTTT	CASSLGQGDSPLHF
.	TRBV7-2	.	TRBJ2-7	TGTGCCAGCAGCCAAGACGGGGGGCCCTACGAGCAGTACTTC	CASSQDGGPYEQYF